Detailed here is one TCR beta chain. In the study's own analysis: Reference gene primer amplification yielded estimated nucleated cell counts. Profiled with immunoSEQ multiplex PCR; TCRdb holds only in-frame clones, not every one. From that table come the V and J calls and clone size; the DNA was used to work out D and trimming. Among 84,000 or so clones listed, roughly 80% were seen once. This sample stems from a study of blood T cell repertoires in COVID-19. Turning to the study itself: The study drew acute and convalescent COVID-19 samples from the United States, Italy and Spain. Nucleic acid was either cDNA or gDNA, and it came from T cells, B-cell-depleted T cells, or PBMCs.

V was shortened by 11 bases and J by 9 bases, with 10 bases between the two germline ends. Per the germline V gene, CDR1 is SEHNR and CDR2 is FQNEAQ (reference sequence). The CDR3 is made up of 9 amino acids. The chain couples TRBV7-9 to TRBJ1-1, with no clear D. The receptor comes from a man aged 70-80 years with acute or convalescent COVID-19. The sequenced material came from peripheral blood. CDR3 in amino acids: CAVTEKAFF. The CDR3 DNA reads TGTGCCGTTACAGAGAAAGCTTTCTTT.